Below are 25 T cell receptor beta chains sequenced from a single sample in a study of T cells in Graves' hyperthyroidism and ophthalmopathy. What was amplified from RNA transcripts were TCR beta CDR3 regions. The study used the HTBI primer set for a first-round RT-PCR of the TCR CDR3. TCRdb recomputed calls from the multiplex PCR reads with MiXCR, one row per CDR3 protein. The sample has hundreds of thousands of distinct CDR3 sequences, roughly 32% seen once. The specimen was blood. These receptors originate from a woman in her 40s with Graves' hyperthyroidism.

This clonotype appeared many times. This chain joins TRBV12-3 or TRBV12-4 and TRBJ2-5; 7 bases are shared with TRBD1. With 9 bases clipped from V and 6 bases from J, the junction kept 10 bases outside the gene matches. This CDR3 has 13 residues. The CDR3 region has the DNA TGTGCCAGTACGGACAGGAAGGGAAAGACCCAGTACTTC. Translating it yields CASTDRKGKTQYF.

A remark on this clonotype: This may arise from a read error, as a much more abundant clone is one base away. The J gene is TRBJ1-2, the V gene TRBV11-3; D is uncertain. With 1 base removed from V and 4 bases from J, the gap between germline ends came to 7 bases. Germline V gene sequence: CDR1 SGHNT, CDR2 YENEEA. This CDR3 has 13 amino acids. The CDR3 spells CASSLASLYGYTF. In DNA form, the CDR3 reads TGTGCCAGCAGCTTAGCCAGCCTCTATGGCTACACCTTC.

This CDR3 reads CASSLVGGPRTEAFF. The CDR3 DNA follows: TGTGCCAGCAGCTTAGTGGGGGGGCCTCGCACTGAAGCTTTCTTT. The rearrangement links TRBV7-9 to TRBJ1-1; a possible D gene is TRBD1 (6 bases). This CDR3 is built from 15 residues. The ends were cut back, 1 base at V and 4 bases at J, with 13 bases in the middle. The germline V gene encodes CDR1 SEHNR and CDR2 FQNEAQ (reference sequence).

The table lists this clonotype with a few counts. The CDR3 bases are TGTGCCAGCAGCTTAATCGACAGGAACGGTCAGCCCCAGCATTTT. Protein product: CASSLIDRNGQPQHF. This rearrangement joins TRBV7-3 to TRBJ1-5, with TRBD1 as a possible D gene (6 bases). The germline CDR1 and CDR2 sequences are SGHTA and FQGTGA. Trimming pared 1 base from V and 6 bases from J, leaving 13 bases between. The CDR3 consists of 15 residues.

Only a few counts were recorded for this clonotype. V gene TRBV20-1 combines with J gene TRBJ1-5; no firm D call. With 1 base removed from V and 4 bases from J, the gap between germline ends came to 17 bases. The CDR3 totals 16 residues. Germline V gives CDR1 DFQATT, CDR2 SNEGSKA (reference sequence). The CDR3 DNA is TGCAGTGCTAGAGTAGGCCGTAGGTTCGGGAATCAGCCCCAGCATTTT. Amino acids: CSARVGRRFGNQPQHF.

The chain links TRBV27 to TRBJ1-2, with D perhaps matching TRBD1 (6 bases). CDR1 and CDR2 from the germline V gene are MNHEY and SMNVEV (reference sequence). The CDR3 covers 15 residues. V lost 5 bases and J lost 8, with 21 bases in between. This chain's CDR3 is CASSNLRRDTRGYTF. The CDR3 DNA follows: TGTGCCAGCAGTAACCTACGCCGGGACACCCGGGGCTACACCTTC.

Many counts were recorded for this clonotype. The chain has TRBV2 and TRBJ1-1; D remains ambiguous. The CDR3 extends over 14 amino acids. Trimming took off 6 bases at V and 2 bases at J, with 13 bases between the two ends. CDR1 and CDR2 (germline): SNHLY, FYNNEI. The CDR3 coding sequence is TGTGCCAGCAGAGAGCTTACAACAAACACTGAAGCTTTCTTT. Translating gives CASRELTTNTEAFF. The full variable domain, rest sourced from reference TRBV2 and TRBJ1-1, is EPEVTQTPSHQVTQMGQEVILRCVPISNHLYFYWYRQILGQKVEFLVSFYNNEISEKSEIFDDQFSVERPDGSNFTLKIRSTKLEDSAMYFCASRELTTNTEAFFGQGTRLTVV.

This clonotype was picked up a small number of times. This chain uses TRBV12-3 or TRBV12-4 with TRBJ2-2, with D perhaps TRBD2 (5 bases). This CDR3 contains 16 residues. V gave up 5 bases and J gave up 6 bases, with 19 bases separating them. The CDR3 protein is CASSLNGGHSAGELFF. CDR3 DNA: TGTGCCAGCAGTCTCAACGGAGGTCACTCTGCCGGGGAGCTGTTTTTT.

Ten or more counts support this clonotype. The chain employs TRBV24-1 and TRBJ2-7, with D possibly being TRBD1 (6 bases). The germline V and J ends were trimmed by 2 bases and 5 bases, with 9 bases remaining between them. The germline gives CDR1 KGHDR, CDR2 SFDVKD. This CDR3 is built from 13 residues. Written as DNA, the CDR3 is TGTGCCACCAGTGATTCAGGGGTGGACGAGCAGTACTTC. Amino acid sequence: CATSDSGVDEQYF.

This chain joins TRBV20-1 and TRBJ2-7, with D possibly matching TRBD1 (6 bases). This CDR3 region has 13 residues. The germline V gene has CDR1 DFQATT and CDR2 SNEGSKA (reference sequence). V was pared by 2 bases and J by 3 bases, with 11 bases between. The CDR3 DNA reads TGCAGTGCTAGATCGGACAGCCTCTACGAGCAGTACTTC. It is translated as CSARSDSLYEQYF.

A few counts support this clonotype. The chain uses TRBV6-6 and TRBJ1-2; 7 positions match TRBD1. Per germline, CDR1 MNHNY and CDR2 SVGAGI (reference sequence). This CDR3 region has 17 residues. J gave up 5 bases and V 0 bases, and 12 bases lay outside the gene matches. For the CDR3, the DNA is TGTGCCAGCAGTTACTCGAGAGGGGCACAGGGGCCTTATGGCTACACCTTC. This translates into CASSYSRGAQGPYGYTF.

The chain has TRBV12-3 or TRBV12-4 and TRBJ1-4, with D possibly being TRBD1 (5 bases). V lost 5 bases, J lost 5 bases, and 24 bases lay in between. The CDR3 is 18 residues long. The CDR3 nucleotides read TGTGCCAGCAGTGCAGAGGCGGGGACGGTGGCACCAAATGAAAAACTGTTTTTT. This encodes CASSAEAGTVAPNEKLFF.

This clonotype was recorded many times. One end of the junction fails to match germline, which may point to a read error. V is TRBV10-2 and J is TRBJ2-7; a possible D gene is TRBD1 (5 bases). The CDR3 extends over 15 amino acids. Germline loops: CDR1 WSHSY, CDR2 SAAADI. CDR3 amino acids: CASSGIETVPYEQYF. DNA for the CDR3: TGCGCCAGCAGTGGGATCGAGACAGTCCCCTATGAGCAGTACTTC.

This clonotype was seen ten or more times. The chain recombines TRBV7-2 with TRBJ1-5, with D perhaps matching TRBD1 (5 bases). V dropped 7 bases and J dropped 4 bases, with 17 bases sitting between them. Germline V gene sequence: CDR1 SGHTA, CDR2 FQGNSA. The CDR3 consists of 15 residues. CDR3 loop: CASTLWGEGNQPQHF. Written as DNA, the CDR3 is TGTGCCAGCACCCTTTGGGGGGAAGGGAATCAGCCCCAGCATTTT.

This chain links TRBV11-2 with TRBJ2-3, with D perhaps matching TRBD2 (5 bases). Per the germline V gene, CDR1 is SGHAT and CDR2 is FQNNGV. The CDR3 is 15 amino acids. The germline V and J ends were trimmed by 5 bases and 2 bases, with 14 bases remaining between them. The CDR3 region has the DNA TGTGCCAGCAGCCTTCGGGGAGACCTCACAGATACGCAGTATTTT. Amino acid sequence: CASSLRGDLTDTQYF.

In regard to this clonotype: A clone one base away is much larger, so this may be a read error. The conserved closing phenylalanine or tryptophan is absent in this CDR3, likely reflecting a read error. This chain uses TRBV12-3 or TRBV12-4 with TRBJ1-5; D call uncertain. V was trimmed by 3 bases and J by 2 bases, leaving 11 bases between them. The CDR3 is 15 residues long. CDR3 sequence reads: CASSFFGDGNQPQHL. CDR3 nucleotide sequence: TGTGCCAGCAGTTTCTTCGGGGATGGCAATCAGCCCCAGCATCTT.

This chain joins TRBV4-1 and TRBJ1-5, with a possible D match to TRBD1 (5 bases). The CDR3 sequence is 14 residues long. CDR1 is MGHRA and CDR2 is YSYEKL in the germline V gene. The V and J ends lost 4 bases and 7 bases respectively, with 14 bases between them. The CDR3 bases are TGCGCCAGCAGCCCCCCAGGGTATCGACAGCCCCAGCATTTT. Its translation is CASSPPGYRQPQHF.

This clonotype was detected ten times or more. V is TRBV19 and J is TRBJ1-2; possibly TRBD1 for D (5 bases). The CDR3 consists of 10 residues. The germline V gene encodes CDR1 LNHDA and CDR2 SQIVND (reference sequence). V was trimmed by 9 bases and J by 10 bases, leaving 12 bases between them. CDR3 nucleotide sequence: TGTGCCAGGATACCCGGGGCCTACACCTTC. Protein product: CARIPGAYTF.

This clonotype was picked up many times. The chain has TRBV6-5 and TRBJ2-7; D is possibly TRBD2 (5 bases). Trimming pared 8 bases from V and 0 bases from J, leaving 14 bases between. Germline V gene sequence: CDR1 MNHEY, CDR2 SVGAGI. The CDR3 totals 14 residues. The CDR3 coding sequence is TGTGCCAGCCGGACGGGGTCGAGCTCCTACGAGCAGTACTTC. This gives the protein CASRTGSSSYEQYF.

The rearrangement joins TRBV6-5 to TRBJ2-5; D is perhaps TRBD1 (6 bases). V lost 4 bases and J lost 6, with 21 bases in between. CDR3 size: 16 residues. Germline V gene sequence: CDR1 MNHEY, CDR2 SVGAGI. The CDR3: CASSLVGAGVRKTQYF. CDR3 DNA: TGTGCCAGCAGTTTAGTGGGGGCCGGGGTGAGAAAGACCCAGTACTTC.

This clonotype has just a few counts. The CDR3 protein is CASSSANRALGYGYTF. In DNA, the CDR3 is TGTGCCAGCAGCTCCGCAAACAGGGCGCTGGGCTATGGCTACACCTTC. The chain employs TRBV7-3 and TRBJ1-2; weak D call: TRBD1 (6 bases). The CDR3 sequence is 16 residues long. The V gene lost 4 bases and the J gene lost 4 bases, with 19 bases spanning the gap. Germline CDR1 SGHTA, CDR2 FQGTGA.

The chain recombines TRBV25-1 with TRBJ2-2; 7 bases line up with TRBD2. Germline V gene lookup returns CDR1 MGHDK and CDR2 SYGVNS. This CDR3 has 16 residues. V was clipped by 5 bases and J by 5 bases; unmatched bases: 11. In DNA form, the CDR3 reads TGTGCCAGCAGTTTCTTTCGCGGGAGAGGGACCGGGGAGCTGTTTTTT. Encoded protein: CASSFFRGRGTGELFF.

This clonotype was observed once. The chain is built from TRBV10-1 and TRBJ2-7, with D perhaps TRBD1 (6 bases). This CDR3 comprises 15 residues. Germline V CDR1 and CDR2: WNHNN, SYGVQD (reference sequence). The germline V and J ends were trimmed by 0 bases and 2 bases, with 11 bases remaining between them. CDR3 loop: CASSESMTGAYEQYF. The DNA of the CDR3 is TGCGCCAGCAGTGAGTCGATGACAGGCGCCTACGAGCAGTACTTC.

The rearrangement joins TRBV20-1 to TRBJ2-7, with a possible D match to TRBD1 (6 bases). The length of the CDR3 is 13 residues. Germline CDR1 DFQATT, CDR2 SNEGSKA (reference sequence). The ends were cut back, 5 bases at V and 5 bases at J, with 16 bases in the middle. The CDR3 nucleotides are TGCAGTGCTCAACAGGGCCATAGAGACGAGCAGTACTTC. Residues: CSAQQGHRDEQYF.

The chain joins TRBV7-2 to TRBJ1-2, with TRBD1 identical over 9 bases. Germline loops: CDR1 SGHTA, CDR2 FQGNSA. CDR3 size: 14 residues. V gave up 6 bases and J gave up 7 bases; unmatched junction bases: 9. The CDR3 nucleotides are TGTGCCAGCAGTAGGGACAGGGAGGAGCGTGGCTACACCTTC. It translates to CASSRDREERGYTF.